A single sample gave rise to the 22 T cell receptor beta chains below, sequenced in a study of T cells in tuberculosis. Time point described: new active TB diagnosis, blood taken before or within 7 days of starting treatment. Method: immunoSEQ multiplex PCR; TCRdb's copy keeps in-frame clones and lacks some. The sample has approximately 49,000 clones, around 96% seen once. Sample: PBMCs, taken at tuberculosis diagnosis. The receptors were gathered from an adult with tuberculosis.

The chain combines TRBV5-6 with TRBJ2-3, with D maybe TRBD1 (5 bases). Germline V gene sequence: CDR1 SGHDT, CDR2 YYEEEE. The ends were cut back, 1 base at V and 0 bases at J, with 15 bases in the middle. This CDR3 region has 17 residues. CDR3 sequence (DNA): TGTGCCAGCAGCTTGTTTTACAGGAGCCTTAGCACAGATACGCAGTATTTT. This gives the protein CASSLFYRSLSTDTQYF.

The chain recombines TRBV2 with TRBJ2-3; perhaps TRBD1 as D (6 bases). V lost 5 bases, J lost 6 bases, and 15 bases lay in between. Germline values: CDR1 SNHLY, CDR2 FYNNEI. The CDR3 length is 14 residues. This CDR3 reads CASSTSRGKDTQYF. Written as DNA, the CDR3 is TGTGCCAGCAGTACCTCTAGGGGGAAGGATACGCAGTATTTT.

V is TRBV15 and J is TRBJ2-7; no clear D gene. Germline lookup yields CDR1 LNHNV and CDR2 YYDKDF (reference sequence). This CDR3 has 13 amino acids. V gave up 1 base and J gave up 2 bases, with 6 bases separating them. The CDR3 coding sequence is TGTGCCACCAGCAGAGGTATAACCTACGAGCAGTACTTC. This encodes CATSRGITYEQYF.

There are a few counts of this clone. The chain combines TRBV5-1 with TRBJ2-1; 7 bases fit TRBD2. The CDR3 spans 20 residues. Looked up from germline, CDR1 is SGHRS and CDR2 is YFSETQ. V gave up 5 bases and J gave up 2 bases; unmatched junction bases: 22. Here the CDR3 reads CASSFSIPGLLPYPYNEQFF. The CDR3 nucleotides are TGCGCCAGCAGTTTTTCGATTCCGGGACTACTTCCTTACCCCTACAATGAGCAGTTCTTC.

V and J are TRBV29-1 and TRBJ2-5, with 9 bases that match TRBD2. The germline V gene encodes CDR1 SQVTM and CDR2 ANQGSEA. This CDR3 has 13 residues. V dropped 7 bases and J dropped 4; count of bases not matched to a gene: 7. The CDR3: CSASAGGGETQYF. The CDR3 DNA reads as TGCAGCGCCTCAGCGGGAGGTGGAGAGACCCAGTACTTC.

The V call is TRBV2, the J call TRBJ2-2, with TRBD2 matching over 10 bases. Trimming at V came to 5 bases and at J to 3 bases, leaving 3 bases not matched to a gene. CDR3 size: 15 residues. From germline, CDR1 is SNHLY and CDR2 FYNNEI. CDR3: CASSWTSGDTGELFF. In nucleotides, the CDR3 is TGTGCCAGCAGTTGGACTAGCGGAGACACCGGGGAGCTGTTTTTT.

The DNA of the CDR3 is TGTGCCTGGAGTGTAAGGACTAGCGACAATGAGCAGTTCTTC. Translated, it gives CAWSVRTSDNEQFF. V is TRBV30 and J is TRBJ2-1; 9 bases are a match to TRBD2. J lost 5 bases, V lost 0 bases, and 2 bases had no gene match. Germline V gives CDR1 GTSNPN, CDR2 SVGIG (reference sequence). This CDR3 spans 14 amino acids.

This chain links TRBV28 with TRBJ2-7; 8 positions match TRBD2. The ends lost 6 bases at V and 4 bases at J; junction bases unmatched: 8. The CDR3 extends over 14 amino acids. Germline CDR1 reads MDHEN; CDR2 reads SYDVKM. The chain's CDR3 is CASSPPGLVYEQYF. In nucleotides, the CDR3 is TGTGCCAGCAGCCCCCCGGGACTAGTGTACGAGCAGTACTTC.

The genes are TRBV9 and TRBJ2-5; 7 positions match TRBD1. CDR1 is SGDLS and CDR2 is YYNGEE in the germline V gene. The junction had 8 bases not matched to a gene; V was cut back by 0 bases and J by 6 bases. This CDR3 is 15 amino acids long. The chain's CDR3 is CASSVGGGAVQTQYF. The CDR3 DNA sequence: TGTGCCAGCAGCGTAGGAGGGGGCGCTGTCCAGACCCAGTACTTC.

The rearrangement uses TRBV7-8 and TRBJ1-5; no clear D gene. Trimming took off 5 bases at V and 1 base at J, with 12 bases between the two ends. Germline CDR1 SGHVS, CDR2 FQNEAQ. The CDR3 runs to 15 residues. For the CDR3, the DNA is TGTGCCAGCAGCAGACGGCGGGAAAGCAATCAGCCCCAGCATTTT. The encoded protein is CASSRRRESNQPQHF.

This sequence joins TRBV19 and TRBJ2-7; TRBD2 aligns across 9 bases. V lost 0 bases and J lost 2; bases outside the gene matches: 2. CDR3 length: 15 residues. CDR1 is LNHDA and CDR2 is SQIVND in the germline V gene (reference sequence). The chain's CDR3 is CASSIEASGAYEQYF. CDR3 DNA sequence: TGTGCCAGTAGTATAGAGGCTAGCGGGGCCTACGAGCAGTACTTC.

The chain is built from TRBV27 and TRBJ2-1, with D maybe TRBD1 (6 bases). The CDR3 totals 14 residues. CDR1 and CDR2 from the germline V gene are MNHEY and SMNVEV (reference sequence). The V gene lost 6 bases and the J gene lost 7 bases, with 16 bases spanning the gap. In DNA, the CDR3 is TGTGCCAGCAGGCAGGGGACGAGATGGAATGAGCAGTTCTTC. Its translation: CASRQGTRWNEQFF.

This sequence joins TRBV19 and TRBJ2-1; possible D gene TRBD2, 5 bases. Trimming pared 2 bases from V and 0 bases from J, leaving 11 bases between. Germline CDR1 is LNHDA and CDR2 is SQIVND (reference sequence). This CDR3 is 16 amino acids long. CDR3 residues: CASSIFGESSYNEQFF. As DNA, the CDR3 is TGTGCCAGTAGTATATTCGGGGAGAGCTCCTACAATGAGCAGTTCTTC.

The V and J genes are TRBV27 and TRBJ1-6, with a possible D match to TRBD1 (6 bases). The CDR3 extends over 15 amino acids. Germline loops: CDR1 MNHEY, CDR2 SMNVEV (reference sequence). Trimming pared 4 bases from V and 11 bases from J, leaving 18 bases between. CDR3 loop: CASSSQTGIKAPLHF. The CDR3 DNA reads as TGTGCCAGCAGTTCGCAAACAGGGATTAAGGCACCCCTCCACTTT.

This rearrangement joins TRBV18 to TRBJ2-3; 10 bases are shared with TRBD2. The ends lost 6 bases at V and 0 bases at J; junction bases unmatched: 6. This CDR3 is built from 16 residues. Looked up from germline, CDR1 is KGHSH and CDR2 is LQKENI. This CDR3 is CASSPSLAGSTDTQYF. CDR3 nucleotides: TGTGCCAGCTCGCCCTCACTAGCGGGAAGCACAGATACGCAGTATTTT.

The V call is TRBV5-5, the J call TRBJ2-6; no firm D call. V gave up 2 bases and J gave up 0 bases, with 9 bases separating them. The CDR3 is 16 amino acids. The V gene's germline CDR1 is SGHKS and CDR2 YYEKEE (reference sequence). CDR3 amino acids: CASSLVSNSGANVLTF. CDR3 nucleotides: TGTGCCAGCAGCTTAGTCTCTAACTCTGGGGCCAACGTCCTGACTTTC.

In this sample, this clone turned up once. J is TRBJ1-2 and V is TRBV5-1; the match to TRBD1 covers 9 bases. Germline values: CDR1 SGHRS, CDR2 YFSETQ. J was trimmed by 4 bases and V by 3 bases; bases with no gene match: 10. CDR3 size: 16 residues. The chain's CDR3 is CASSWHTQGAGYGYTF. The CDR3 DNA is TGCGCCAGCAGCTGGCACACACAGGGGGCTGGCTATGGCTACACCTTC.

This clone was recorded only once. The chain recombines TRBV30 with TRBJ2-4; 9 nucleotides agree with TRBD1. This CDR3 is built from 18 residues. V dropped 0 bases and J dropped 6; count of bases not matched to a gene: 15. Germline CDR1 GTSNPN, CDR2 SVGIG (reference sequence). The CDR3 is CAWSVPTHRGLGGNIQYF. Here the CDR3 DNA reads TGTGCCTGGAGTGTCCCAACCCACAGGGGGCTCGGTGGAAACATTCAGTACTTC.

The chain combines TRBV7-2 with TRBJ2-2, with TRBD2 matching over 10 bases. V lost 1 base to trimming and J lost 3 bases; unmatched junction nucleotides: 2. This CDR3 has 16 amino acids. Germline V gene lookup returns CDR1 SGHTA and CDR2 FQGNSA. The CDR3 reads CASSLVSGRYTGELFF. The CDR3 region has the DNA TGTGCCAGCAGCTTAGTTAGCGGGAGGTACACCGGGGAGCTGTTTTTT.

The V gene is TRBV27, the J gene TRBJ2-5, with 11 positions matching TRBD1. The CDR3 is made up of 14 amino acids. The ends lost 6 bases at V and 4 bases at J; junction bases unmatched: 4. CDR1 is MNHEY, CDR2 SMNVEV, per germline (reference sequence). Here the CDR3 reads CASRRTGGTETQYF. The CDR3 coding sequence is TGTGCCAGCAGGAGGACAGGGGGCACAGAGACCCAGTACTTC.

CDR3 sequence: CASSTKTGAWGYTF. Written as DNA, the CDR3 is TGTGCCAGCAGCACCAAGACAGGGGCGTGGGGCTACACCTTC. The V call is TRBV11-2, the J call TRBJ1-2; 8 bases match TRBD1. Germline V gene sequence: CDR1 SGHAT, CDR2 FQNNGV. The CDR3 spans 14 residues. Trimming removed 5 bases from V and 8 bases from J; junction bases left unmatched: 10.

The V call is TRBV7-9, the J call TRBJ1-5; 10 positions match TRBD1. V shed 5 bases, J shed 4 bases, and the junction held 5 bases outside the gene matches. The CDR3 covers 15 residues. The V gene's germline CDR1 is SEHNR and CDR2 FQNEAQ (reference sequence). The CDR3 region has the DNA TGTGCCAGCAGCATTGGGACAGGGGTTAATCAGCCCCAGCATTTT. The encoded protein is CASSIGTGVNQPQHF.